The clone carrying this T cell receptor (beta chain) has a handful of counts. This CDR3 has 14 amino acids. The junction had 6 bases not matched to a gene; V was cut back by 7 bases and J by 6 bases. Germline assignment: CDR1 SQVTM and CDR2 ANQGSEA. The sample comes from a study of identical twins' blood T cells. Across the whole study: Some 52 million reads came from about 12 libraries, six alpha, six beta.

A previously described protocol, modified, built RNA-based TCR cDNA libraries. TCRdb re-called the 5' RACE reads through MiXCR, storing one row per CDR3 protein. The sample has around 380,000 distinct CDR3 sequences, about 28% seen once; the top ten hold around 5.6%. Donors were six healthy women in three monozygous twin pairs. Sequenced sample: PBMCs. The chain is built from TRBV29-1 and TRBJ2-1; 13 bases align to TRBD2. The TCR was taken from a woman aged 18 to 55 in good health. CDR3 sequence reads: CSAMTSGRSNEQFF. CDR3 nucleotide sequence: TGCAGCGCCATGACTAGCGGGAGGAGCAATGAGCAGTTCTTC.